The next 23 T cell receptor beta chains were all read from a single sample in a study of blood T cell repertoires in COVID-19 (dated by TCRdb to the early 2020s). Library preparation used the immunoSEQ multiplex PCR assay. TCRdb retrieved this table from immuneACCESS and kept in-frame rearrangements only. Not all clones are present; in checked studies, unresolved V genes account for under half, and no reason is known for the remainder. For this sample the table gives 300,000 to 400,000 clones, of which over 80% were detected only once. Jointly, the top ten make up around 6% of the sample. Sequencing input: peripheral blood. The receptors were sampled from a woman between 50 and 59 years old with COVID-19, enrolled during active disease.

The sample holds a few counts of this clone. The chain combines TRBV7-3 with TRBJ1-2, with D possibly matching TRBD1 (6 bases). Germline V gene lookup returns CDR1 SGHTA and CDR2 FQGTGA. Trimming stripped 4 bases from V and 7 bases from J, with 19 bases between. The CDR3 consists of 15 residues. The CDR3 bases are TGTGCCAGCAGCTCCCAAACGGCGGGGGGCCCTGGCTACACCTTC. It specifies CASSSQTAGGPGYTF.

This chain links TRBV6-5 with TRBJ2-5, with 9 bases fitting TRBD2. Trimming at V came to 7 bases and at J to 4 bases, leaving 7 bases not matched to a gene. Germline values: CDR1 MNHEY, CDR2 SVGAGI. The CDR3 runs 14 residues. CDR3 sequence reads: CASIGGRGRETQYF. In DNA form, the CDR3 reads TGTGCCAGCATCGGCGGGAGGGGTCGAGAGACCCAGTACTTC.

The rearrangement joins TRBV21-1 to TRBJ1-1; no check of the table's D call, TRBD1, against the DNA was made. TRBV21-1 is reported as a pseudogene. The CDR3 runs 16 residues. CDR3 sequence reads: CASSNRDRVRNTEAFF. The CDR3 bases are TGTGCCAGCAGCAACCGGGACAGGGTGAGGAACACTGAAGCTTTCTTT.

The chain links TRBV6-1 to TRBJ1-1; perhaps TRBD1 as D (6 bases). Trimming removed 3 bases at V and 0 bases at J, with 11 bases between. This CDR3 is 15 amino acids long. Germline-derived CDR1 and CDR2 are MNHNS and SASEGT. DNA of the CDR3: TGTGCCAGCAGTGAGATGGGACACTTGAACACTGAAGCTTTCTTT. Its protein product is CASSEMGHLNTEAFF.

The DNA of the CDR3 is TGTGCCAGCAGTGAAGGGCGCGGGCGAGCCAAAAACATTCAGTACTTC. Protein: CASSEGRGRAKNIQYF. The V and J genes are TRBV2 and TRBJ2-4, with D perhaps TRBD2 (5 bases). This CDR3 is 16 amino acids long. Germline CDR1 and CDR2: SNHLY and FYNNEI. Trimming removed 1 base from V and 0 bases from J, with 10 bases in between.

The chain uses TRBV19 and TRBJ2-2, with TRBD2 as a possible D gene (7 bases). CDR1 LNHDA and CDR2 SQIVND come from the germline V gene (reference sequence). Trimming took 6 bases from V and 0 from J, leaving 17 bases between them. The CDR3 extends over 17 amino acids. Here the CDR3 DNA reads TGTGCCAGTAGGGATCCCGGGGGGCCGGCGAACACCGGGGAGCTGTTTTTT. It translates to CASRDPGGPANTGELFF.

The J gene is TRBJ2-3, the V gene TRBV5-8; 7 nucleotides match TRBD1. CDR3 length: 14 amino acids. V lost 0 bases and J lost 4; bases outside the gene matches: 2. CDR1 and CDR2 from the germline V gene are SGHTS and YDEGEE. CDR3 protein: CASSLVGQPDTQYF. The DNA for the CDR3 is TGTGCCAGCAGCTTGGTGGGACAGCCAGATACGCAGTATTTT.

The chain links TRBV19 to TRBJ1-5; 11 positions match TRBD1. V was clipped by 7 bases and J by 7 bases; unmatched bases: 9. The CDR3 is 15 amino acids. CDR1 LNHDA and CDR2 SQIVND come from the germline V gene (reference sequence). The CDR3 here is CASTDRGRGEQPQHF. CDR3 DNA sequence: TGTGCCAGTACGGACAGGGGGCGTGGGGAACAGCCCCAGCATTTT.

The CDR3 bases are TGTGCCAGCAGCAGGAGGACTAGCGGGAGGCGTCGGGAGCAGTACTTC. This gives the protein CASSRRTSGRRREQYF. The V call is TRBV5-6, the J call TRBJ2-7, with 14 bases lining up with TRBD2. V lost 4 bases and J lost 7; bases outside the gene matches: 10. CDR3 size: 16 residues. Germline V gene lookup returns CDR1 SGHDT and CDR2 YYEEEE.

This clone was recorded only once. This chain links TRBV5-5 with TRBJ2-1; TRBD2 matches 10 bases. V was pared by 0 bases and J by 7 bases, with 4 bases of the junction left unmatched. The CDR3 spans 15 residues. Germline CDR1 and CDR2: SGHKS and YYEKEE (reference sequence). CDR3 sequence reads: CASSLVLAGVNEQFF. Here the CDR3 DNA reads TGTGCCAGCAGCTTGGTTCTAGCGGGAGTGAATGAGCAGTTCTTC.

V gene TRBV28 combines with J gene TRBJ2-7, with D possibly matching TRBD2 (5 bases). The CDR3 sequence is 12 residues long. The germline V and J ends were trimmed by 5 bases and 3 bases, with 8 bases remaining between them. Germline loops: CDR1 MDHEN, CDR2 SYDVKM. The CDR3 DNA reads as TGTGCCAGCAGTCCACTAGGCTACGAGCAGTACTTC. Residues: CASSPLGYEQYF.

V usage is TRBV12-3 or TRBV12-4 and J usage is TRBJ1-2, with D unresolved. Trimming left V 6 bases short and J 7 bases short, with 12 bases between. CDR3 size: 12 residues. Here the CDR3 reads CASRPNSVGYTF. The CDR3 DNA follows: TGTGCCAGCAGACCCAACTCGGTTGGCTACACCTTC.

The chain combines TRBV27 with TRBJ1-5; D remains unclear. Germline V gives CDR1 MNHEY, CDR2 SMNVEV (reference sequence). Trimming shortened V by 3 bases and J by 1 base, and 10 bases separated the two germline ends. CDR3 length: 15 amino acids. In nucleotides, the CDR3 is TGTGCCAGCAGTTTCGGCGGCCTAAGCAATCAGCCCCAGCATTTT. Translating it yields CASSFGGLSNQPQHF.

This sequence joins TRBV5-1 and TRBJ2-7; 11 nucleotides match TRBD2. This CDR3 region has 16 residues. Germline CDR1 SGHRS, CDR2 YFSETQ. The V gene end was trimmed by 3 bases and the J gene end by 2 bases; junction bases not matched to a gene: 7. The DNA of the CDR3 is TGCGCCAGCAGCTCGGGACTAGCGGACGGAACCTACGAGCAGTACTTC. This gives the protein CASSSGLADGTYEQYF.

V and J are TRBV24-1 and TRBJ2-5; tentative D call: TRBD2 (5 bases). Germline loops: CDR1 KGHDR, CDR2 SFDVKD. V was clipped by 2 bases and J by 7 bases, with 10 bases between them. The CDR3 consists of 13 residues. The CDR3 region has the DNA TGTGCCACCAGTGATTCGCCCGAGGGGACCCAGTACTTC. Translating gives CATSDSPEGTQYF.

The chain couples TRBV3-1 (or the pseudogene TRBV3-2) to TRBJ1-1; a weak D match, TRBD1 (6 bases). The V end lost 2 bases, the J end lost 11 bases, and 15 bases lay between the germline ends. The CDR3 has 13 amino acids. Germline lookup yields CDR1 LGHDT and CDR2 YNNKEL (reference sequence). CDR3 DNA: TGTGCCAGCAGCCAAACCCAACAGGGTCGGGCTTTCTTT. Translated: CASSQTQQGRAFF.

The chain joins TRBV5-5 to TRBJ2-7; 8 bases align to TRBD1. J gave up 2 bases and V 0 bases, and 1 base lay outside the gene matches. Per germline, CDR1 SGHKS and CDR2 YYEKEE (reference sequence). CDR3 size: 14 residues. The CDR3: CASSLGGQAYEQYF. CDR3 bases: TGTGCCAGCAGCTTGGGGGGACAGGCCTACGAGCAGTACTTC.

The chain couples TRBV11-1 to TRBJ2-1, with 9 positions matching TRBD1. V lost 0 bases and J lost 4; bases outside the gene matches: 1. Looked up from germline, CDR1 is SGHAT and CDR2 is FQDESV (reference sequence). The CDR3 totals 15 residues. CDR3 residues: CASSLAGTGYNEQFF. CDR3 nucleotides: TGTGCCAGCAGCTTAGCGGGGACAGGGTACAATGAGCAGTTCTTC.

The chain has TRBV29-1 and TRBJ1-2, with D tentatively TRBD1 (5 bases). CDR3 length: 12 residues. The V gene's germline CDR1 is SQVTM and CDR2 ANQGSEA. Trimming pared 6 bases from V and 3 bases from J, leaving 11 bases between. CDR3 in DNA: TGCAGCGTGTTACAGGTAGACTATGGCTACACCTTC. Its translation is CSVLQVDYGYTF.

This rearrangement joins TRBV24-1 to TRBJ2-3; no clear D gene. Trimming removed 3 bases from V and 5 bases from J, with 14 bases in between. The length of the CDR3 is 15 residues. The germline V gene has CDR1 KGHDR and CDR2 SFDVKD. The chain's CDR3 is CATSDSTAPRDTQYF. For the CDR3, the DNA is TGTGCCACCAGTGATAGTACAGCCCCGAGAGATACGCAGTATTTT.

V gene TRBV7-3 combines with J gene TRBJ1-1; D is ambiguous. Germline CDR1 and CDR2: SGHTA and FQGTGA. CDR3 size: 14 residues. The V gene lost 5 bases and the J gene lost 1 base, with 11 bases spanning the gap. The CDR3 nucleotides read TGTGCCAGCAGCGGATCGACGGGGAACACTGAAGCTTTCTTT. Translation gives CASSGSTGNTEAFF.

This rearrangement joins TRBV2 to TRBJ1-2; D uncertain. The CDR3 runs to 14 residues. CDR1 and CDR2 (germline): SNHLY, FYNNEI. The V end was cut by 5 bases, the J end by 5 bases, with 15 bases between. CDR3 loop: CASSSGSSQYGYTF. CDR3 sequence (DNA): TGTGCCAGCAGTTCAGGATCGTCCCAATATGGCTACACCTTC.

The chain recombines TRBV5-1 with TRBJ2-2; no clear D gene. Trimming took 0 bases from V and 5 from J, leaving 5 bases between them. Germline-derived CDR1 and CDR2 are SGHRS and YFSETQ. This CDR3 has 13 residues. The CDR3 coding sequence is TGCGCCAGCAGCTTGGAATCAACCGGGGAGCTGTTTTTT. Translating it yields CASSLESTGELFF. The entire variable domain, with the rest obtained from reference TRBV5-1 and TRBJ2-2, is as follows: KAGVTQTPRYLIKTRGQQVTLSCSPISGHRSVSWYQQTPGQGLQFLFEYFSETQRNKGNFPGRFSGRQFSNSRSEMNVSTLELGDSALYLCASSLESTGELFFGEGSRLTVL.